This TCR beta chain is drawn from a study of blood T cell repertoires in COVID-19 (dated by TCRdb to 2019 to 2021). Looking at the study overall: Collaborator samples came from the United States, Italy and Spain and covered acute and convalescent phases of COVID-19. The material from the prospective study consisted of cDNA or gDNA derived from T cells, B-cell-depleted T cells, or PBMCs. Deeply sampled blood TCRbeta repertoires from subjects exposed to, actively infected with, or recovered from COVID-19 were included in the dataset. The repertoires were made available in a free public database intended to serve as a resource for research on the immune response to SARS-CoV-2. Samples came from the ongoing ImmuneRACE study (first 160 participants) plus 1,254 subjects from 6 global collaborators. The sample metadata nearly always contained a de-identified subject ID, COVID-19 status, age in years and sex. Where available, HLA class I and class II types were taken from metadata supplied by the sample provider and were not determined by assay-based typing. The full study reports these points: Clinical and demographic metadata were provided uncurated, with the amount varying by source and participant.

Each collaborating institution followed its own protocols to collect whole blood in K2EDTA tubes. For TCRbeta analysis, collaborators shipped samples as frozen whole blood, isolated PBMCs, or DNA extracted from either of those sample types. Worth noting for this clone: The antigen it recognizes is unknown. No clone much larger than this one lies a single base away; base qualities are absent.

Including cysteine and phenylalanine, the CDR3 has 14 amino acids. The read is trimmed to its CDR3 DNA, 42 bases read in frame from base 1. Reading the germline V gene gives CDR1 MGHDK and CDR2 SYGVNS. Deletion took 2 bases off V and 4 bases off J, with a span of 8 bases between the germline ends. The immunoSEQ Assay, a bias-controlled multiplex PCR, was used to amplify TCRbeta CDR3 regions from genomic DNA. Per the authors' processing: The number of nucleated cells in each sample was estimated from the amplification of reference gene primers within the assay. Sequence reads were collapsed and filtered to measure the absolute abundance of every unique TCRbeta CDR3 rearrangement. Productive Simpson clonality was computed per sample as the square root of Simpson's diversity index over productive rearrangements. TCRdb's version of the immuneACCESS table is confined to in-frame rearrangements and falls short of the full clone set. An unresolved V gene accounts for under half of the shortfall where checked; the remainder is of unknown origin. From that table come the V and J calls and clone size; the DNA was used to work out D and trimming. The sample has a few hundred thousand clones on record, about 90% of them singletons. Clones ranked in the top ten supply 1.5% to 2% of the sample.

Sequencing was done on a sample of peripheral blood. The origin of this receptor is a man in his forties or fifties with active or convalescent COVID-19. Rearrangement joined TRBV25-1 to TRBJ2-2; the D gene is unclear. The bases read TGTGCCAGCAGTGAAACTTACGCCACCGGGGAGCTGTTTTTT. It is translated as CASSETYATGELFF.